These 17 T cell receptor beta chains were sequenced from one sample in a study of T-cell reconstitution after alpha-beta-depleted transplantation in children (dated by TCRdb to the mid-2010s). The library was produced with PCR. TCRdb shows the sequencer as Illumina HiSeq 2500. Molecular barcoding was employed in the preparation of TCR libraries, with unique molecular identifiers being used to normalize TCRbeta repertoire quantification. The public reads were reprocessed in TCRdb via fastp at Q25 and MiXCR, keeping in-frame beta chains. Each CDR3 protein gets just one entry, which takes the most common genes and DNA from the rows behind it. Recorded for this sample are fewer than 200,000 distinct CDR3 sequences; about 6.4% of them occurred a single time. The biggest ten clones account for 3% of the sample. Sequenced material: PBMCs from the stem cell graft donor, taken from the stem cell graft. Receptor source: a human donor who donated a stem cell graft to a child with Wiskott-Aldrich syndrome.

This clonotype occurred a few times. The J gene is TRBJ2-3, the V gene TRBV2, with a possible D match to TRBD2 (7 bases). This CDR3 is built from 16 residues. CDR1 is SNHLY, CDR2 FYNNEI, per germline. The germline V and J ends were trimmed by 7 bases and 1 base, with 18 bases remaining between them. CDR3 in amino acids: CASTLSAGAGTDTQYF. The CDR3 DNA follows: TGTGCCAGCACCTTGTCGGCGGGGGCCGGCACAGATACGCAGTATTTT.

J is TRBJ2-7 and V is TRBV6-1; 8 bases are a match to TRBD1. The germline CDR1 and CDR2 sequences are MNHNS and SASEGT. The CDR3 totals 13 residues. Losses at the gene ends were 6 bases for V and 3 bases for J; bases not matched to a gene: 4. The CDR3 loop is CASRVDRGYEQYF. CDR3 DNA sequence: TGTGCCAGCAGGGTAGACAGGGGCTACGAGCAGTACTTC.

This clonotype was seen repeatedly, ten times or more. The V gene is TRBV29-1, the J gene TRBJ2-1, with D perhaps matching TRBD1 or TRBD2 (6 bases each). CDR1 SQVTM and CDR2 ANQGSEA come from the germline V gene. The CDR3 spans 15 residues. The ends were cut back, 1 base at V and 1 base at J, with 11 bases in the middle. CDR3 sequence: CSVEGGAVSYNEQFF. The DNA of the CDR3 is TGCAGCGTTGAAGGGGGGGCGGTTTCCTACAATGAGCAGTTCTTC.

This clonotype occurred many times. The chain uses TRBV7-2 and TRBJ2-7, with D possibly TRBD2 on 7 matching bases. Germline loops: CDR1 SGHTA, CDR2 FQGNSA. Between the trimmed V and J ends, which lost 3 bases and 6 bases, there was a span of 18 bases. This CDR3 comprises 15 residues. The CDR3 DNA is TGTGCCAGCAGCTTCGGGGGGCCATCTCCAGGCGAGCAGTACTTC. It translates to CASSFGGPSPGEQYF.

This clonotype was counted at least ten times. V is TRBV20-1 and J is TRBJ2-4; D is ambiguous. This CDR3 spans 13 amino acids. Trimming stripped 1 base from V and 1 base from J, with 5 bases between. Germline V gene sequence: CDR1 DFQATT, CDR2 SNEGSKA (reference sequence). Here the CDR3 reads CSARGGAKNIQYF. The CDR3 DNA reads TGCAGTGCTAGAGGCGGTGCCAAAAACATTCAGTACTTC.

This clonotype came up many times. V and J are TRBV4-3 and TRBJ2-7; D might be TRBD2 (6 bases). Looked up from germline, CDR1 is LGHNA and CDR2 is YSLEER. The CDR3 covers 15 residues. V lost 3 bases, J lost 4 bases, and 16 bases lay in between. The CDR3 DNA follows: TGCGCCAGCAGCCAGGGCCGTAGTAGCGGTTACGAGCAGTACTTC. It specifies CASSQGRSSGYEQYF.

This clonotype was recorded at least ten times. CDR3 coding DNA: TGTGCCAGCACCCCCCGGACAGTTCACAATGAGCAGTTCTTC. Residues: CASTPRTVHNEQFF. The rearrangement uses TRBV5-5 and TRBJ2-1, with D maybe TRBD1 (6 bases). CDR3 length equals 14 residues. V was trimmed by 6 bases and J by 5 bases, leaving 15 bases between them. Germline V gene sequence: CDR1 SGHKS, CDR2 YYEKEE (reference sequence).

This clonotype was seen at least ten times. The chain carries TRBV6-5 and TRBJ1-2, with D unclear. Germline assignment: CDR1 MNHEY and CDR2 SVGAGI. The length of the CDR3 is 14 residues. V lost 5 bases and J lost 1, with 11 bases in between. CDR3 loop: CASSLGRNNYGYTF. DNA for the CDR3: TGTGCCAGCAGTCTCGGACGGAATAACTATGGCTACACCTTC.

This chain connects TRBV5-1 to TRBJ2-2; D gene ambiguous. Germline CDR1 reads SGHRS; CDR2 reads YFSETQ. V was pared by 1 base and J by 6 bases, with 10 bases between. The CDR3 runs 14 residues. DNA of the CDR3: TGCGCCAGCAGCTTGACCTCGAGTCCCGGGGAGCTGTTTTTT. It is translated as CASSLTSSPGELFF.

This clonotype has a count of ten or more. The V call is TRBV20-1, the J call TRBJ2-1; a possible D gene is TRBD1 (5 bases). From germline, CDR1 is DFQATT and CDR2 SNEGSKA (reference sequence). With 0 bases removed from V and 4 bases from J, the gap between germline ends came to 10 bases. The length of the CDR3 is 14 residues. CDR3 protein: CSARDLTDYNEQFF. CDR3 DNA: TGCAGTGCTAGAGACTTGACAGATTACAATGAGCAGTTCTTC.

This clonotype was detected ten times or more. The J gene is TRBJ2-7, the V gene TRBV12-3 or TRBV12-4; 7 nucleotides align to TRBD1. The CDR3 is made up of 14 amino acids. The J segment lost 4 bases and the V segment lost 8 bases, leaving 11 bases of the junction unmatched. CDR3 region: CASGKTDRPYEQYF. For the CDR3, the DNA is TGTGCCAGCGGCAAGACGGACAGGCCTTACGAGCAGTACTTC.

This clonotype was seen ten or more times. This CDR3 reads CASSLDRINIQYF. As DNA, the CDR3 is TGCGCCAGCAGCTTGGACAGGATAAACATTCAGTACTTC. The chain uses TRBV5-1 and TRBJ2-4; D might be TRBD1 (5 bases). The CDR3 runs 13 residues. V was trimmed by 0 bases and J by 6 bases, leaving 7 bases between them. In germline, CDR1 is SGHRS, CDR2 YFSETQ.

This clonotype has ten or more counts. The V and J genes are TRBV24-1 and TRBJ2-1; maybe TRBD2 (6 bases). The CDR3 spans 16 residues. V was pared by 4 bases and J by 1 base, with 13 bases between. The germline gives CDR1 KGHDR, CDR2 SFDVKD. CDR3 in DNA: TGTGCCACCAGTGACAATGGGGGGAGATCCTACAATGAGCAGTTCTTC. Its protein product is CATSDNGGRSYNEQFF.

This chain joins TRBV6-5 and TRBJ2-2; 10 bases are shared with TRBD2. The ends lost 0 bases at V and 5 bases at J; junction bases unmatched: 6. CDR1 and CDR2 from the germline V gene are MNHEY and SVGAGI. The CDR3 loop spans 17 amino acids. The CDR3 here is CASSYSSLAGVTGELFF. The CDR3 DNA sequence: TGTGCCAGCAGTTACTCGAGCCTAGCGGGAGTAACCGGGGAGCTGTTTTTT.

Many counts were recorded for this clonotype. The chain joins TRBV4-3 to TRBJ1-1; no clear D gene. Germline lookup yields CDR1 LGHNA and CDR2 YSLEER. The CDR3 is made up of 13 amino acids. V gave up 4 bases and J gave up 3 bases, with 9 bases separating them. This CDR3 is CASSRRRHTEAFF. The CDR3 DNA follows: TGCGCCAGCAGCCGCAGGAGGCACACTGAAGCTTTCTTT.

The chain employs TRBV7-9 and TRBJ2-7; 12 bases match TRBD2. The V gene's germline CDR1 is SEHNR and CDR2 FQNEAQ (reference sequence). The CDR3 runs to 15 residues. V shed 5 bases, J shed 6 bases, and the junction held 8 bases outside the gene matches. This CDR3 reads CASSQTSGRFREQYF. The CDR3 coding sequence is TGTGCCAGCAGCCAGACTAGCGGGAGATTCCGCGAGCAGTACTTC.

This clonotype was seen ten or more times. This rearrangement joins TRBV24-1 to TRBJ2-3, with 7 bases fitting TRBD2. Germline V lookup: CDR1 KGHDR, CDR2 SFDVKD. Unmatched junction bases numbered 7, after V lost 3 bases and J lost 2 bases. The CDR3 length is 16 residues. Here the CDR3 reads CATSDIGGGYTDTQYF. In DNA form, the CDR3 reads TGTGCCACCAGTGATATAGGCGGGGGATACACAGATACGCAGTATTTT.